These 5 T cell receptor beta chains share one sample of origin, sequenced in a study of T cell responses to AZD1222 COVID-19 vaccine. Libraries were prepared by immunoSEQ multiplex PCR; TCRdb keeps only in-frame clonotypes and omits some of them. The repertoire includes approximately 150,000 clones, less than 95% of them detected once, and 1.2% to 1.5% sits in the top ten. The starting material was peripheral blood, obtained on day 0 of AZD1222 vaccination. Source of these receptors: an adult in good health.

This chain links TRBV10-3 with TRBJ1-4, with unresolved D. There are 13 residues in the CDR3. Trimming left V 6 bases short and J 2 bases short, with 7 bases between. In germline, CDR1 is ENHRY, CDR2 SYGVKD. The CDR3 protein is CAIRNPTNEKLFF. In DNA form, the CDR3 reads TGTGCCATCAGAAACCCGACTAATGAAAAACTGTTTTTT.

This chain connects TRBV7-2 to TRBJ1-2, with TRBD1 as a possible D gene (6 bases). Trimming removed 1 base at V and 0 bases at J, with 15 bases between. The germline gives CDR1 SGHTA, CDR2 FQGNSA. The CDR3 has 17 residues. CDR3 coding DNA: TGTGCCAGCAGCTTAGGGGGGACGGGGGGCGCTAACTATGGCTACACCTTC. Translated, it gives CASSLGGTGGANYGYTF.

The chain recombines TRBV3-1 (or the pseudogene TRBV3-2) with TRBJ1-2; D call uncertain. There are 15 residues in the CDR3. The V and J ends lost 4 bases and 2 bases respectively, with 14 bases between them. Germline V gives CDR1 LGHDT, CDR2 YNNKEL (reference sequence). This CDR3 reads CASSPQESGNYGYTF. The CDR3 DNA is TGTGCCAGCAGCCCCCAGGAGTCGGGGAACTATGGCTACACCTTC.

The chain is built from TRBV5-6 and TRBJ1-1, with D possibly TRBD1 on 5 matching bases. Germline V gene sequence: CDR1 SGHDT, CDR2 YYEEEE. V lost 2 bases, J lost 1 base, and 9 bases lay in between. The CDR3 extends over 14 amino acids. CDR3 sequence (DNA): TGTGCCAGCAGCTTAGGGGTCAGGAACACTGAAGCTTTCTTT. Its protein is CASSLGVRNTEAFF.

A single count supports this clone. V usage is TRBV30 and J usage is TRBJ1-4; D unclear. This CDR3 comprises 15 residues. Looked up from germline, CDR1 is GTSNPN and CDR2 is SVGIG (reference sequence). Trimming took off 3 bases at V and 1 base at J, with 12 bases between the two ends. This chain's CDR3 is CAWRKDGITNEKLFF. CDR3 DNA: TGTGCCTGGAGAAAGGACGGGATAACTAATGAAAAACTGTTTTTT. Full variable domain (remainder filled in from reference TRBV30 and TRBJ1-4): SQTIHQWPATLVQPVGSPLSLECTVEGTSNPNLYWYRQAAGRGLQLLFYSVGIGQISSEVPQNLSASRPQDRQFILSSKKLLLSDSGFYLCAWRKDGITNEKLFFGSGTQLSVL.